Listed below are T cell receptor beta chains from one sample, sequenced in a study of T cell responses to AZD1222 COVID-19 vaccine. Profiled with immunoSEQ multiplex PCR; TCRdb holds only in-frame clones, not every one. Of 88,000 or so clones listed, 89% were seen once; the top ten hold 2.4%. The input for sequencing was peripheral blood, taken on day 0 of AZD1222 vaccination. The receptors were gathered from an adult in good health. Both conserved end residues are part of each CDR3. D genes are given only for firm matches. Clone size is stated in some rows and not others, as once, few, many or a class when expanded.

TRBJ2-2,-,TRBV4-2,TRBD2,TGTGCCAGCAGCCATGCTAGCGGGAACACCGGGGAGCTGTTTTTT,CASSHASGNTGELFF
TRBJ2-1,-,TRBV7-2,-,TGTGCCAGCAGCTTAGGGTCCCCCTTCCATGAGCAGTTCTTC,CASSLGSPFHEQFF
TRBJ1-2,-,TRBV7-9,-,TGTGCCAGCAGCTTGGACGGAAACTATGGCTACACCTTC,CASSLDGNYGYTF
TRBJ1-6,-,TRBV3-1/TRBV3-2,-,TGTGCCAGCAGCCCTAGGACGGATTGGGATTCACCCCTCCACTTT,CASSPRTDWDSPLHF
TRBJ2-1,-,TRBV6-5,-,TGTGCCAGCAGTTACCAGCTAAGTTACAATGAGCAGTTCTTC,CASSYQLSYNEQFF
TRBJ1-1,-,TRBV6-5,-,TGTGCCAGCAGTTACACCGGGAGGGTACTTGAAGCTTTCTTT,CASSYTGRVLEAFF
TRBJ1-6,-,TRBV5-6,-,TGTGCCAGCAGCTTGCGGGGGGTGCCGCCTAATTCACCCCTCCACTTT,CASSLRGVPPNSPLHF
TRBJ1-1,-,TRBV12-3/TRBV12-4,-,TGTGCCAGCAGTTTAGGGTGGGGCACTGAAGCTTTCTTT,CASSLGWGTEAFF
TRBJ2-1,few,TRBV30,TRBD2,TGTGCCTGGAGTGTGGCGGGGGGGACTTTAGCTGAGCAGTTCTTC,CAWSVAGGTLAEQFF
TRBJ2-2,-,TRBV18,-,TGTGCCAGCTCACTATTGATGGGGACATTAGACACCGGGGAGCTGTTTTTT,CASSLLMGTLDTGELFF
TRBJ2-1,-,TRBV19,TRBD2,TGTGCCAGTAGTATGGGGGGGAAAGGGGACAATGAGCAGTTCTTC,CASSMGGKGDNEQFF
TRBJ2-1,-,TRBV7-2,TRBD1,TGTGCCAGCAGCTTATATACAACAGGGGGAGGAGCGGTCAATGAGCAGTTCTTC,CASSLYTTGGGAVNEQFF
TRBJ2-1,-,TRBV9,-,TGTGCCAGCAGCCCGGTGGTAGATGTCTACAATGAGCAGTTCTTC,CASSPVVDVYNEQFF
TRBJ2-6,-,TRBV6-1,-,TGTGCCAGCAGTGGGGGGACGGGGGTGGAGGCTGGGGCCAACGTCCTGACTTTC,CASSGGTGVEAGANVLTF
TRBJ2-7,-,TRBV12-3/TRBV12-4,-,TGTGCCAGCAGTTTCCAGTTCGAGCAGTACTTC,CASSFQFEQYF
TRBJ2-3,few,TRBV9,-,TGTGCCAGCAGCGTAGGGGTAGTAAAGACAGATACGCAGTATTTT,CASSVGVVKTDTQYF
TRBJ2-2,-,TRBV5-1,TRBD1,TGCGCCAGCCGTCGACAGGGGGCAAGGAACACCGGGGAGCTGTTTTTT,CASRRQGARNTGELFF
TRBJ2-1,-,TRBV7-2,-,TGTGCCAGCAGCAGGACTTTAAATCAGCAGTTCTTC,CASSRTLNQQFF
TRBJ1-2,-,TRBV7-2,TRBD1,TGTGCCAGCAGCCTGAGACAGGGGGCCCATGGCTACACCTTC,CASSLRQGAHGYTF
TRBJ1-5,-,TRBV30,TRBD1,TGTGCCTGGAGTCGTCAGGGGGACGCTCAGCCCCAGCATTTT,CAWSRQGDAQPQHF
TRBJ2-7,once,TRBV5-1,-,TGCGCCAGCAGCACCAATACCGGGACGCTAAAATACGAGCAGTACTTC,CASSTNTGTLKYEQYF
TRBJ1-1,-,TRBV5-1,-,TGCGCCAGCAGCTTGAATCCGGGCGTGAACACTGAAGCTTTCTTT,CASSLNPGVNTEAFF
TRBJ2-1,-,TRBV27,TRBD1,TGTGCCAGCAGTTCTCGGACAGGGTTGAATGAGCAGTTCTTC,CASSSRTGLNEQFF
TRBJ1-1,-,TRBV3-1/TRBV3-2,-,TGTGCCAGCAGCCAAGCTTTCAGCAACACTGAAGCTTTCTTT,CASSQAFSNTEAFF
TRBJ1-1,-,TRBV12-3/TRBV12-4,-,TGTGCCAGCAGATCCCCGACGGTCGTCGGAGCTTTCTTT,CASRSPTVVGAFF
TRBJ1-6,-,TRBV27,-,TGTGCCGGACGGGATAATTCACCCCTCCACTTT,CAGRDNSPLHF
TRBJ2-5,once,TRBV12-5,-,TGTGCTAGTGGTCGCTCTGAAGAGACCCAGTACTTC,CASGRSEETQYF
TRBJ1-2,-,TRBV28,-,TGTGCCAGCAGTTTAGGACAGTATGGCTACACCTTC,CASSLGQYGYTF
TRBJ2-1,-,TRBV14,TRBD2,TGTGCCAGCAGCCAATTCCTAGCGGGAGACAATGAGCAGTTCTTC,CASSQFLAGDNEQFF
TRBJ1-2,-,TRBV3-1/TRBV3-2,-,TGTGCCAGCAGCCACGGCCCCACGGGGGGCTACACCTTC,CASSHGPTGGYTF